This TCR beta chain was recovered during a study of shared clonotypes between healthy human individuals. At least ten counts were recorded for this clone. As yet, its antigen is unknown. Trimming left V 6 bases short and J 7 bases short, with 6 bases between. Germline CDR1 and CDR2: MDHEN and SYDVKM. This CDR3 is built from 11 residues. The genomic DNA of each subset was split evenly across several immunoSEQ plates. What was sequenced on ten immunoSEQ deep assay plates was unsorted PBMC DNA. Sequenced by immunoSEQ multiplex PCR; TCRdb stores in-frame clones only, minus some. The sample holds fewer than 650,000 clones; roughly four fifths are singletons and the top ten take about 11%. Points from the study as a whole: What limited the represented genetic and exposure-history diversity was the small number of donors.

Unsorted samples relied on about 90 million PBMCs, which served as the source of genomic DNA. The source is a woman in her thirties or forties in good health. Some clones in this sample may be carry-over from other donors' samples. The sequenced material came from PBMCs. V and J are TRBV28 and TRBJ2-2; D call uncertain. The DNA of the CDR3 is TGTGCCAGCAGCAAAGACGGGGAGCTGTTTTTT. The encoded protein is CASSKDGELFF.